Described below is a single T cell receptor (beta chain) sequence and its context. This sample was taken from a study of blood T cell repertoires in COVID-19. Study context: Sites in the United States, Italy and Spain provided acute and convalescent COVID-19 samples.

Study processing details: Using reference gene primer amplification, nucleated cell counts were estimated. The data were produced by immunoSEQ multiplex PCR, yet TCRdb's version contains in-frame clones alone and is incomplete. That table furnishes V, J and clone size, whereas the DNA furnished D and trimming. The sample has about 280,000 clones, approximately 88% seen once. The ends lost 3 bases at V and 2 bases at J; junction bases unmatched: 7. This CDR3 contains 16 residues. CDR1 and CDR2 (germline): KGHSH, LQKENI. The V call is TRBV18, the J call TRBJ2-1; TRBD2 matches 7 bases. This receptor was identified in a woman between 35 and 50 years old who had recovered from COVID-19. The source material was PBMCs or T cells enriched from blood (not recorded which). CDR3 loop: CASSPRLADTYNEQFF. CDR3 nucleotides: TGTGCCAGCTCACCTAGACTAGCCGATACCTACAATGAGCAGTTCTTC. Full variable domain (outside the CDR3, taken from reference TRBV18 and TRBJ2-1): NAGVMQNPRHLVRRRGQEARLRCSPMKGHSHVYWYRQLPEEGLKFMVYLQKENIIDESGMPKERFSAEFPKEGPSILRIQQVVRGDSAAYFCASSPRLADTYNEQFFGPGTRLTVL.